The 6 T cell receptor beta chains in this list originate from one sample, sequenced in a study of response to subunit inactivated influenza vaccine. TCRdb passed the RT-PCR reads through MiXCR, listing each CDR3 protein once. This table has roughly 460,000 distinct CDR3 sequences, approximately 11% appearing once. Specimen: PBMCs from blood, collected roughly 6 weeks after vaccination. Receptors originate from a man aged 50-59 years who received an inactivated influenza vaccine.

This clonotype was seen more than once but under ten times. The rearrangement joins TRBV20-1 to TRBJ1-1, with 7 bases that match TRBD1. Per the germline V gene, CDR1 is DFQATT and CDR2 is SNEGSKA (reference sequence). The CDR3 sequence is 14 residues long. The trim removed 3 bases at V and 1 base at J, leaving 5 bases unmatched. CDR3 loop: CSASRQGGNTEAFF. In DNA, the CDR3 is TGCAGTGCTAGCAGGCAGGGGGGGAACACTGAAGCTTTCTTT.

This clonotype was observed a few times. The genes are TRBV24-1 and TRBJ2-2; possible D gene TRBD1, 6 bases. Germline CDR1 KGHDR, CDR2 SFDVKD. The CDR3 length is 14 residues. V was shortened by 3 bases and J by 8 bases, with 12 bases between the two germline ends. The CDR3 sequence is CATSDHKGVGELFF. CDR3 coding DNA: TGTGCCACCAGTGATCACAAGGGGGTAGGGGAGCTGTTTTTT.

Only a few counts were recorded for this clonotype. The chain has TRBV20-1 and TRBJ1-3; D not certain. The CDR3 has 15 amino acids. Germline loops: CDR1 DFQATT, CDR2 SNEGSKA (reference sequence). V dropped 3 bases and J dropped 0 bases, with 12 bases sitting between them. CDR3 bases: TGCAGTGCTAGGCGGGGTATAAGCTCTGGAAACACCATATATTTT. Its translation: CSARRGISSGNTIYF.

This clonotype was observed a handful of times. This chain links TRBV7-6 with TRBJ2-7; TRBD1 is a possible D gene (6 bases). V was pared by 3 bases and J by 5 bases, with 17 bases between. CDR3 length equals 15 residues. Per germline, CDR1 SGHVS and CDR2 FNYEAQ. CDR3 loop: CASSLTPGRGNEQYF. The CDR3 coding sequence is TGTGCCAGCAGCTTGACCCCCGGCAGGGGAAACGAGCAGTACTTC. The full variable domain, rest sourced from reference TRBV7-6 and TRBJ2-7, is GAGVSQSPRYKVTKRGQDVALRCDPISGHVSLYWYRQALGQGPEFLTYFNYEAQQDKSGLPNDRFSAERPEGSISTLTIQRTEQRDSAMYRCASSLTPGRGNEQYFGPGTRLTVT.

This clonotype has ten or more counts. V and J are TRBV20-1 and TRBJ2-1; D could derive from TRBD1 or TRBD2 (5 bases each). The CDR3 runs to 15 residues. Germline V gene sequence: CDR1 DFQATT, CDR2 SNEGSKA (reference sequence). The germline V and J ends were trimmed by 4 bases and 6 bases, with 19 bases remaining between them. The DNA of the CDR3 is TGCAGTGCTACCTCCAGGGTAGTGAGGGCCAATGAGCAGTTCTTC. Protein: CSATSRVVRANEQFF.

The genes are TRBV28 and TRBJ1-3; the D gene is possibly TRBD1 (5 bases). The length of the CDR3 is 14 residues. Trimming stripped 7 bases from V and 3 bases from J, with 13 bases between. Germline assignment: CDR1 MDHEN and CDR2 SYDVKM. The CDR3 DNA reads TGTGCCAGCAACCGAGGGACGGATGGAAACACCATATATTTT. It translates to CASNRGTDGNTIYF.